The 14 T cell receptor beta chains below come from one sample, sequenced in a study of T cell changes during pregnancy in multiple sclerosis. The table came from immunoSEQ multiplex PCR; TCRdb's copy has only in-frame clones and leaves some out. The table lists approximately 49,000 clones, roughly 92% of them singletons, with 0.75% to 1% in the top ten. Source: peripheral blood, taken after pregnancy. Source of these receptors: a female donor with multiple sclerosis, enrolled in a pregnancy study.

V and J are TRBV4-2 and TRBJ2-7, with 9 bases aligning to TRBD2. CDR3 length: 16 residues. Losses at the gene ends were 0 bases for V and 7 bases for J; bases not matched to a gene: 10. Germline V gene data show CDR1 as LGHNA and CDR2 as YNFKEQ. CDR3 DNA: TGTGCCAGCAGCCAAGATCGAGGGACTAGCCTAACTGAGCAGTACTTC. Its protein product is CASSQDRGTSLTEQYF.

This chain joins TRBV5-1 and TRBJ2-2; a possible D gene is TRBD1 (6 bases). From germline, CDR1 is SGHRS and CDR2 YFSETQ. This CDR3 is built from 15 residues. V lost 0 bases and J lost 5, with 11 bases in between. CDR3 loop: CASSLDPGETGELFF. DNA for the CDR3: TGCGCCAGCAGCTTGGACCCAGGGGAGACCGGGGAGCTGTTTTTT.

The CDR3 here is CASSQSTATNEKLFF. In DNA form, the CDR3 reads TGCGCCAGCAGCCAAAGCACTGCAACTAATGAAAAACTGTTTTTT. The chain has TRBV4-1 and TRBJ1-4; the D is unclear. Germline assignment: CDR1 MGHRA and CDR2 YSYEKL. There are 15 residues in the CDR3. Trimming pared 2 bases from V and 0 bases from J, leaving 7 bases between.

This rearrangement joins TRBV6-6 to TRBJ2-5; maybe TRBD1 (5 bases). The CDR3 length is 15 residues. V was pared by 4 bases and J by 5 bases, with 17 bases between. Per the germline V gene, CDR1 is MNHNY and CDR2 is SVGAGI (reference sequence). The CDR3 is CASSSLSRASETQYF. CDR3 coding DNA: TGTGCCAGCAGTTCCCTATCCAGGGCGAGCGAGACCCAGTACTTC.

The chain recombines TRBV7-2 with TRBJ2-3; the D gene is possibly TRBD2 (6 bases). The CDR3 contains 17 residues. Trimming removed 5 bases at V and 4 bases at J, with 22 bases between. Germline CDR1 reads SGHTA; CDR2 reads FQGNSA. CDR3 nucleotides: TGTGCCAGCAGCACCCTCCTAAGCGGGTTCCGGGCAGATACGCAGTATTTT. Protein product: CASSTLLSGFRADTQYF. The entire variable domain, with the rest obtained from reference TRBV7-2 and TRBJ2-3, is as follows: GAGVSQSPSNKVTEKGKDVELRCDPISGHTALYWYRQSLGQGLEFLIYFQGNSAPDKSGLPSDRFSAERTGGSVSTLTIQRTQQEDSAVYLCASSTLLSGFRADTQYFGPGTRLTVL.

This clone has just one count. V and J are TRBV7-9 and TRBJ2-1; 11 positions match TRBD2. The germline CDR1 and CDR2 sequences are SEHNR and FQNEAQ (reference sequence). The length of the CDR3 is 16 residues. Trimming at V came to 3 bases and at J to 4 bases, leaving 5 bases not matched to a gene. CDR3 loop: CASSFPLAGVYNEQFF. The CDR3 DNA reads as TGTGCCAGCAGCTTCCCACTAGCGGGGGTGTACAATGAGCAGTTCTTC.

This chain connects TRBV18 to TRBJ1-2, with D unresolved. There are 19 residues in the CDR3. V was pared by 3 bases and J by 1 base, with 24 bases between. Per germline, CDR1 KGHSH and CDR2 LQKENI. CDR3 sequence: CASSPEGGSPGKVNYGYTF. The CDR3 DNA reads as TGTGCCAGCTCACCCGAAGGAGGTTCTCCTGGGAAGGTTAACTATGGCTACACCTTC.

The chain joins TRBV7-8 to TRBJ1-5; 8 nucleotides agree with TRBD1. The CDR3 is made up of 15 amino acids. J gave up 6 bases and V 1 base, and 5 bases lay outside the gene matches. Germline loops: CDR1 SGHVS, CDR2 FQNEAQ. The CDR3 loop reads CASSLEAGGLQPQHF. DNA for the CDR3: TGTGCCAGCAGCTTAGAGGCAGGGGGCCTTCAGCCCCAGCATTTT.

V usage is TRBV29-1 and J usage is TRBJ1-2; D is possibly TRBD1 (5 bases). The CDR3 runs 14 residues. The V gene's germline CDR1 is SQVTM and CDR2 ANQGSEA. With 6 bases removed from V and 1 base from J, the gap between germline ends came to 15 bases. Here the CDR3 DNA reads TGCAGCGTCGTAGACAGTCAGGGTAACTATGGCTACACCTTC. Translating it yields CSVVDSQGNYGYTF.

The CDR3 reads CASSEDVDTEAFF. CDR3 nucleotide sequence: TGTGCCAGCAGTGAAGATGTAGACACTGAAGCTTTCTTT. The rearrangement links TRBV6-1 to TRBJ1-1; the D is unclear. The CDR3 loop spans 13 amino acids. Between the trimmed V and J ends, which lost 1 base and 3 bases, there was a span of 6 bases. Germline CDR1 and CDR2: MNHNS and SASEGT.

This chain uses TRBV4-3 with TRBJ2-1; 12 bases line up with TRBD2. From germline, CDR1 is LGHNA and CDR2 YSLEER. The CDR3 extends over 16 amino acids. J was trimmed by 7 bases and V by 5 bases; bases with no gene match: 9. CDR3 region: CASSALLAGGINEQFF. The CDR3 DNA sequence: TGCGCCAGCAGCGCCCTACTAGCGGGGGGAATAAATGAGCAGTTCTTC.

This sequence joins TRBV2 and TRBJ1-4; D might be TRBD1 (6 bases). The CDR3 has 17 amino acids. CDR1 is SNHLY and CDR2 is FYNNEI in the germline V gene. Deletions cut 0 bases from V and 4 bases from J, with 15 bases between. The chain's CDR3 is CASSEAATGRVNEKLFF. CDR3 DNA: TGTGCCAGCAGTGAAGCAGCTACAGGGCGGGTTAATGAAAAACTGTTTTTT.

This chain joins TRBV5-1 and TRBJ1-1; 9 bases line up with TRBD1. Germline V lookup: CDR1 SGHRS, CDR2 YFSETQ. The CDR3 has 15 amino acids. With 2 bases clipped from V and 5 bases from J, the junction kept 7 bases outside the gene matches. In DNA form, the CDR3 reads TGCGCCAGCAGCTTTACAGGGGGCGCCGAGACTGAAGCTTTCTTT. Its protein product is CASSFTGGAETEAFF.

The chain uses TRBV6-1 and TRBJ2-7, with 9 bases identical to TRBD1. Losses at the gene ends were 4 bases for V and 1 base for J; bases not matched to a gene: 8. Germline CDR1 is MNHNS and CDR2 is SASEGT. CDR3 size: 16 residues. The CDR3 DNA is TGTGCCAGCAGTGCGTTAGCCGGGACAGGGTCCTACGAGCAGTACTTC. Protein sequence: CASSALAGTGSYEQYF.